The 3 T cell receptor beta chains given below trace back to one sample, sequenced in a study of early T cells in non-severe SARS-CoV-2 infection. TCRdb re-called the 5' RACE reads with MiXCR, one entry per CDR3 protein. The data show some 60,000 distinct CDR3 sequences, around 12% seen once. The sample in question was whole blood, obtained at baseline. Source of these receptors: an adult who was a healthcare worker with PCR-confirmed SARS-CoV-2 infection or an uninfected control (not recorded which).

J is TRBJ2-5 and V is TRBV20-1; D is perhaps TRBD1 (5 bases). V shed 1 base and J shed 4 bases, with 19 bases lying between them. CDR3 size: 16 residues. Germline assignment: CDR1 DFQATT and CDR2 SNEGSKA (reference sequence). CDR3: CSARAVKLGQGETQYF. The CDR3 nucleotides are TGCAGTGCTAGAGCCGTTAAGTTGGGGCAGGGAGAGACCCAGTACTTC.

This clonotype was observed many times. The V and J genes are TRBV2 and TRBJ1-5; possible D gene TRBD1, 5 bases. Germline V gene data show CDR1 as SNHLY and CDR2 as FYNNEI. The CDR3 contains 16 residues. V was clipped by 5 bases and J by 7 bases, with 21 bases between them. CDR3 protein: CASSQLGTVSGQPQHF. The CDR3 coding sequence is TGTGCCAGCAGTCAACTCGGGACGGTGTCGGGGCAGCCCCAGCATTTT.

This clonotype was counted many times. The chain has TRBV7-9 and TRBJ2-1; D unclear. The V and J ends lost 5 bases and 6 bases respectively, with 8 bases between them. This CDR3 contains 12 residues. Germline CDR1 and CDR2: SEHNR and FQNEAQ (reference sequence). CDR3 amino acids: CASSPSVNEQFF. The CDR3 nucleotides read TGTGCCAGCAGCCCGTCAGTCAATGAGCAGTTCTTC.